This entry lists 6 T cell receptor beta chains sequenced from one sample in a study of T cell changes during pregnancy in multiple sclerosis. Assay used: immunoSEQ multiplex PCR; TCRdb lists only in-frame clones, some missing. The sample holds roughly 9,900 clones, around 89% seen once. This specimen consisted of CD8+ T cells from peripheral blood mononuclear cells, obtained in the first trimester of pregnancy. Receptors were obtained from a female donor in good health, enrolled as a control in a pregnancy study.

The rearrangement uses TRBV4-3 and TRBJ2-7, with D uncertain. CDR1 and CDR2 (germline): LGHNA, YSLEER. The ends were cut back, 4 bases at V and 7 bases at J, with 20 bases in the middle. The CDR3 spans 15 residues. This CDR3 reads CASSRGEAPAREQYF. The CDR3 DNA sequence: TGCGCCAGCAGCCGCGGCGAGGCCCCCGCAAGAGAGCAGTACTTC.

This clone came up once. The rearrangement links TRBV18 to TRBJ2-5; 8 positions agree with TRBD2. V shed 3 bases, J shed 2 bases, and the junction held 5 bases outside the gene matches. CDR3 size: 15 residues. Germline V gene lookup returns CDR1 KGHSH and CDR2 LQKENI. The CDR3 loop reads CASSPATSGQETQYF. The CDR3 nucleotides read TGTGCCAGCTCACCCGCCACTAGCGGACAAGAGACCCAGTACTTC. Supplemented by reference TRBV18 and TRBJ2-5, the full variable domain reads NAGVMQNPRHLVRRRGQEARLRCSPMKGHSHVYWYRQLPEEGLKFMVYLQKENIIDESGMPKERFSAEFPKEGPSILRIQQVVRGDSAAYFCASSPATSGQETQYFGPGTRLLVL.

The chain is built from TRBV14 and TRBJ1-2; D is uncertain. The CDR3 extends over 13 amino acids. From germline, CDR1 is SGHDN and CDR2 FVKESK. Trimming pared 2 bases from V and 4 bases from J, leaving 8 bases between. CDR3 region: CASSQRELYGYTF. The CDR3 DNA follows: TGTGCCAGCAGCCAAAGAGAACTCTATGGCTACACCTTC.

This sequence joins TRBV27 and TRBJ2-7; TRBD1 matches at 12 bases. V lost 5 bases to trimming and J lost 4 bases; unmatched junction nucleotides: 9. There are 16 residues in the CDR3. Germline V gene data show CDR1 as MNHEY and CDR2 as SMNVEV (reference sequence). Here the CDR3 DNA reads TGTGCCAGCAGTGACGTACCGGGACAGGGGGCTTACGAGCAGTACTTC. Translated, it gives CASSDVPGQGAYEQYF.

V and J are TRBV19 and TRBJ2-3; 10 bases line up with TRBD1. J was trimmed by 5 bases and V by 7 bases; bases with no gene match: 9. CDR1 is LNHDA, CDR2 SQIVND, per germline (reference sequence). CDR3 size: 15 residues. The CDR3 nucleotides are TGTGCCAGTACCGACGGGACAGGGGATATAGATACGCAGTATTTT. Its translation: CASTDGTGDIDTQYF.

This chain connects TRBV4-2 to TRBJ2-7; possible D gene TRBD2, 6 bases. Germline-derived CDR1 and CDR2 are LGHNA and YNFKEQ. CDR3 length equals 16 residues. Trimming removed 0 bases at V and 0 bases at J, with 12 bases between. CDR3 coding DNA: TGTGCCAGCAGCCAAGAGGGCGGGGATGGCTCCTACGAGCAGTACTTC. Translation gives CASSQEGGDGSYEQYF.